The source of this TCR beta chain is a study of T-cell reconstitution after alpha-beta-depleted transplantation in children. The TCRbeta library incorporated unique molecular identifiers. Via MiXCR, TCRdb re-called the PCR reads, giving one row per CDR3 protein. The repertoire holds about 200,000 distinct CDR3 sequences, with around 7% as singletons. On this clonotype: As yet, its antigen is unknown.

Broader study findings: Newly produced T cells mostly accounted for T-cell counts and diversity one year post-transplant.

There are 16 residues in the CDR3. CDR1 is LGHDT and CDR2 is YNNKEL in the germline V gene (reference sequence). Trimming took 0 bases from V and 7 from J; bases not matched to a gene: 9. This chain uses TRBV3-1 with TRBJ2-1, with 7 bases aligning to TRBD2. The origin of this receptor is a boy between 2 and 10 years old with acute lymphoblastic leukemia, due to receive a stem cell transplant. The sample was PBMCs, taken before TCRalphabeta/CD19-depleted stem cell transplant. The CDR3 nucleotides are TGTGCCAGCAGCCAAGATCGGGGGGTACGGGGGAATGAGCAGTTCTTC. Residues: CASSQDRGVRGNEQFF.